These T cell receptor beta chains were read from a single sample in a study of CD8 T cells in Susac syndrome. TCRdb reanalysed the immunoSEQ multiplex PCR reads using MiXCR and keeps one entry per CDR3 protein. The sample shows 160,000 or so distinct CDR3 sequences, 95% of them seen only once. The sequenced sample consisted of CD8+ T cells from PBMCs. Receptor source: a human donor with multiple sclerosis. CDR3s include the opening cysteine and the closing phenylalanine or tryptophan. Each record gives: V gene, D gene, J gene, clone size, CDR3 DNA, CDR3 protein. D genes are given only for firm matches. Not every row has a clone size; where given, it reads once, few, many or a size class.

v_call: TRBV13
d_call: TRBD2
j_call: TRBJ2-7
clone_size: -
cdr3_nt: TGTGCCAGCAGCTTAGGGGCTAGCGGGAACAGCGAGCAGTACTTC
cdr3_aa: CASSLGASGNSEQYF

v_call: TRBV9
d_call: -
j_call: TRBJ2-7
clone_size: -
cdr3_nt: TGTGCCAGCAGCCCCCGGGACAAAGCCTACGAGCAGTACTTC
cdr3_aa: CASSPRDKAYEQYF

v_call: TRBV5-4
d_call: -
j_call: TRBJ2-7
clone_size: -
cdr3_nt: TGTGCCAGCAGCCCGACACCATACCTATTCTTGGGTTTGGGTGAGCAGTACTTC
cdr3_aa: CASSPTPYLFLGLGEQYF

v_call: TRBV5-1
d_call: -
j_call: TRBJ1-1
clone_size: -
cdr3_nt: TGCGCCAGCAGCTTGGTGAGGGGCCCTGAAGCTTTCTTT
cdr3_aa: CASSLVRGPEAFF

v_call: TRBV28
d_call: -
j_call: TRBJ2-7
clone_size: -
cdr3_nt: TGTGCCAGCAGTTTAGGTCAGGAGGGTCTAGTCTCCTACGAGCAGTACTTC
cdr3_aa: CASSLGQEGLVSYEQYF

v_call: TRBV27
d_call: TRBD1
j_call: TRBJ2-7
clone_size: -
cdr3_nt: TGTGCCAGCACCGGGACAGGGGGCAACTACGAGCAGTACTTC
cdr3_aa: CASTGTGGNYEQYF

v_call: TRBV13
d_call: TRBD2
j_call: TRBJ2-3
clone_size: once
cdr3_nt: TGTGCCAGCAGCCTGAAGCGGGAGGTGGGGACAGATACGCAGTATTTT
cdr3_aa: CASSLKREVGTDTQYF

v_call: TRBV29-1
d_call: -
j_call: TRBJ1-4
clone_size: few
cdr3_nt: TGCAGCGTGCATCGGGGGGATGGTGAAAAACTGTTTTTT
cdr3_aa: CSVHRGDGEKLFF

v_call: TRBV7-9
d_call: -
j_call: TRBJ2-1
clone_size: -
cdr3_nt: TGTGCCAGCAGCTTTAGGCTAGCCCATTCCTACAATGAGCAGTTCTTC
cdr3_aa: CASSFRLAHSYNEQFF

v_call: TRBV24-1
d_call: -
j_call: TRBJ1-2
clone_size: -
cdr3_nt: TGTGCCACCAGTGAAGGGATTAACTATGGCTACACCTTC
cdr3_aa: CATSEGINYGYTF

v_call: TRBV4-1
d_call: -
j_call: TRBJ2-1
clone_size: -
cdr3_nt: TGCGCCAGCAGCCAGGCCCGGTCGGGGCGAAGAATTAACAATGAGCAGTTCTTC
cdr3_aa: CASSQARSGRRINNEQFF

v_call: TRBV12-3/TRBV12-4
d_call: -
j_call: TRBJ2-3
clone_size: -
cdr3_nt: TGTGCCAGCAGTTTGGAGGGCGGAGGTACAGATACGCAGTATTTT
cdr3_aa: CASSLEGGGTDTQYF

v_call: TRBV11-2
d_call: -
j_call: TRBJ1-2
clone_size: -
cdr3_nt: TGTGCCAGCAGCTCGGGACTGAACTATGGCTACACCTTC
cdr3_aa: CASSSGLNYGYTF

v_call: TRBV20-1
d_call: -
j_call: TRBJ2-7
clone_size: -
cdr3_nt: TGCAGTGCTATCATCCCATCCTACGAGCAGTACTTC
cdr3_aa: CSAIIPSYEQYF

v_call: TRBV29-1
d_call: TRBD2
j_call: TRBJ2-1
clone_size: -
cdr3_nt: TGCAGCGTTGACGGAATTGGCGGGAGCCAGATTTCCTACAATGAGCAGTTCTTC
cdr3_aa: CSVDGIGGSQISYNEQFF

v_call: TRBV20-1
d_call: TRBD1
j_call: TRBJ1-1
clone_size: -
cdr3_nt: TGCAGTGCTCGAAGTCCCGGGACAGGGGTCGGGGCTTTCTTT
cdr3_aa: CSARSPGTGVGAFF

v_call: TRBV27
d_call: TRBD1
j_call: TRBJ2-3
clone_size: -
cdr3_nt: TGTGCCAGCAGTCCCAGGGACAGGTTAACAGATACGCAGTATTTT
cdr3_aa: CASSPRDRLTDTQYF

v_call: TRBV18
d_call: -
j_call: TRBJ2-7
clone_size: -
cdr3_nt: TGTGCCAGCTCACCAACGAAAGGGACCTACGAGCAGTACTTC
cdr3_aa: CASSPTKGTYEQYF

v_call: TRBV11-1
d_call: -
j_call: TRBJ2-6
clone_size: -
cdr3_nt: TGTGCCAGCAGCCCCCGCTGGACATTGCTCTGGGGGGCCAACGTCCTGACTTTC
cdr3_aa: CASSPRWTLLWGANVLTF

v_call: TRBV29-1
d_call: TRBD2
j_call: TRBJ2-1
clone_size: -
cdr3_nt: TGCAGCGCCCCACGGCTAGCGGGAGGGGATGAGCAGTTCTTC
cdr3_aa: CSAPRLAGGDEQFF

v_call: TRBV27
d_call: -
j_call: TRBJ1-5
clone_size: -
cdr3_nt: TGTGCCAGCGGCGGCAATCAGCCCCAGCATTTT
cdr3_aa: CASGGNQPQHF

v_call: TRBV9
d_call: -
j_call: TRBJ2-7
clone_size: -
cdr3_nt: TGTGCCAGCAGCCTTTACCCCTACGAGCAGTACTTC
cdr3_aa: CASSLYPYEQYF

v_call: TRBV29-1
d_call: TRBD2
j_call: TRBJ2-3
clone_size: -
cdr3_nt: TGCAGCGTTCCGACCGGACTAGCGGGCTCTAGCACAGATACGCAGTATTTT
cdr3_aa: CSVPTGLAGSSTDTQYF

v_call: TRBV12-3/TRBV12-4
d_call: -
j_call: TRBJ1-4
clone_size: -
cdr3_nt: TGTGCCAGCAGAGTGGACAGTAATGAAAAACTGTTTTTT
cdr3_aa: CASRVDSNEKLFF

v_call: TRBV28
d_call: -
j_call: TRBJ2-1
clone_size: few
cdr3_nt: TGTGCCAGCAGTCCCCCCGGGACAAGCCCCTATGAGCAGTTCTTC
cdr3_aa: CASSPPGTSPYEQFF

v_call: TRBV27
d_call: -
j_call: TRBJ1-2
clone_size: -
cdr3_nt: TGTGCGGTGGGGACCAGCTATGGCTACACCTTC
cdr3_aa: CAVGTSYGYTF

v_call: TRBV25-1
d_call: TRBD1
j_call: TRBJ2-3
clone_size: -
cdr3_nt: TGTGCCAGCAGTTCCGGGACAGGGGTTGGAGATACGCAGTATTTT
cdr3_aa: CASSSGTGVGDTQYF